This entry concerns a single T cell receptor beta chain. The CDR3 has 15 amino acids. V shed 6 bases and J shed 3 bases, with 17 bases lying between them. Germline CDR1 reads ENHRY; CDR2 reads SYGVKD. The data were obtained in a study of T cells in Graves' hyperthyroidism and ophthalmopathy. The CDR3 regions of TCR beta were amplified from RNA transcripts. A set of HTBI primers served as the primers for a first-round RT-PCR of the TCR CDR3. TCRdb processed the multiplex PCR reads anew with MiXCR; each CDR3 protein has one entry. The top ten hold about 9% of the sample, which has roughly 800,000 distinct CDR3 sequences, 35% to 40% seen once. For Graves' hyperthyroidism to be stable, ophthalmopathy could not progress within 18 months.

Input material: blood. This chain links TRBV10-3 with TRBJ2-5; tentative D call: TRBD1 (5 bases). The clonotype was recovered from a man between 18 and 35 years old with Graves' hyperthyroidism. Here the CDR3 reads CAISPVEQAKETQYF. For the CDR3, the DNA is TGTGCCATCAGCCCGGTGGAACAGGCCAAAGAGACCCAGTACTTC.